This T cell receptor (beta chain) was captured by sequencing in a study of cytomegalovirus exposure and HLA in healthy donors. Points from the study as a whole: HLA alleles were associated with around 17,000 TCR beta sequences in a later analysis at 0.05 false discovery rate. 150 to 200 TCR beta chains were listed as cytomegalovirus-associated.

Primers for the PCR totalled 60 Vbeta and 13 Jbeta. Only in-frame clones appear in the TCRdb table, and some are missing; sequencing was by immunoSEQ multiplex PCR. Of about 130,000 clones listed, 77% were seen once; the top ten hold 10% to 15%. Regarding this clone: Antigen unknown.

V lost 4 bases to trimming and J lost 1 base, with 10 bases between them. Germline V gene sequence: CDR1 SGHRS, CDR2 YFSETQ. CDR3 length: 14 amino acids. This cohort consisted of healthy bone marrow donors. V and J are TRBV5-1 and TRBJ2-3; TRBD1 might be the D (5 bases). The specimen was PBMCs. This TCR derives from a woman in her thirties or forties in good health and CMV-seropositive. CDR3 sequence reads: CASSLRVGTDTQYF. The CDR3 DNA reads as TGCGCCAGCAGCCTCAGGGTCGGCACAGATACGCAGTATTTT.